The 30 T cell receptor beta chains presented below share a single source sample, sequenced in a study of T-cell reconstitution after alpha-beta-depleted transplantation in children. The TCRbeta library was prepared with unique molecular identifiers. TCRdb ran MiXCR on the PCR reads and lists one entry per CDR3 protein. The sample carries 200,000 to 300,000 distinct CDR3 sequences, around 25% recorded once. Specimen: PBMCs, collected before TCRalphabeta/CD19-depleted stem cell transplant. The receptors originated from a girl aged 2 to 10 with Fanconi anemia, due to receive a stem cell transplant.

V usage is TRBV4-1 and J usage is TRBJ2-5; maybe TRBD1 (6 bases). The CDR3 length is 15 residues. V was trimmed by 1 base and J by 2 bases, leaving 11 bases between them. The V gene's germline CDR1 is MGHRA and CDR2 YSYEKL. CDR3 sequence reads: CASSQVAGAQETQYF. The CDR3 DNA reads TGCGCCAGCAGCCAAGTAGCAGGGGCTCAAGAGACCCAGTACTTC.

This clonotype was seen ten or more times. The J gene is TRBJ1-5, the V gene TRBV20-1; 10 nucleotides match TRBD1. Germline CDR1 is DFQATT and CDR2 is SNEGSKA (reference sequence). The CDR3 consists of 17 residues. With V trimmed by 0 bases and J by 5 bases, 10 bases remained unmatched. The CDR3 region has the DNA TGCAGTGCTAGAGATCCCCAAGGGACAGGGGTACATCAGCCCCAGCATTTT. Translation gives CSARDPQGTGVHQPQHF.

There are a few counts of this clonotype. In DNA, the CDR3 is TGTGCCAGCAGCTTAGAAGTTAGCTCCTACGAGCAGTACTTC. It is translated as CASSLEVSSYEQYF. This rearrangement joins TRBV7-6 to TRBJ2-7, with no clear D. Deletions cut 1 base from V and 0 bases from J, with 7 bases between. CDR3 length: 14 amino acids. Germline CDR1 and CDR2: SGHVS and FNYEAQ.

This clonotype was observed at least ten times. The chain couples TRBV15 to TRBJ2-1; the D gene could be TRBD1 or TRBD2 (5 bases each). The CDR3 runs to 16 residues. Germline CDR1 and CDR2: LNHNV and YYDKDF (reference sequence). Trimming took 0 bases from V and 1 from J, leaving 10 bases between them. This CDR3 reads CATSRDSGTSYNEQFF. CDR3 in DNA: TGTGCCACCAGCAGAGACTCGGGGACGTCCTACAATGAGCAGTTCTTC.

This clonotype was recorded many times. CDR3 bases: TGCAGCGTTGAGGACAGGGGGTTCGGCACTGAAGCTTTCTTT. Translating gives CSVEDRGFGTEAFF. The chain uses TRBV29-1 and TRBJ1-1, with TRBD1 identical over 10 bases. Germline V gives CDR1 SQVTM, CDR2 ANQGSEA. The J segment lost 4 bases and the V segment lost 3 bases, leaving 5 bases of the junction unmatched. The CDR3 has 14 residues.

In its sample, this clonotype was seen a few times. This chain connects TRBV18 to TRBJ2-7; 9 positions match TRBD1. Germline CDR1 reads KGHSH; CDR2 reads LQKENI. This CDR3 contains 15 residues. V lost 4 bases and J lost 3; bases outside the gene matches: 7. The CDR3 sequence is CASSHTGQGIYEQYF. CDR3 coding DNA: TGTGCCAGCTCACACACGGGACAGGGTATCTACGAGCAGTACTTC.

V gene TRBV29-1 combines with J gene TRBJ2-1; TRBD2 aligns across 7 bases. This CDR3 is 12 amino acids long. The germline gives CDR1 SQVTM, CDR2 ANQGSEA. The J segment lost 5 bases and the V segment lost 8 bases, leaving 6 bases of the junction unmatched. Here the CDR3 reads CSTRDYHNEQFF. The CDR3 bases are TGCAGCACCAGGGACTACCACAATGAGCAGTTCTTC.

This chain connects TRBV2 to TRBJ1-2; possible D gene TRBD1, 6 bases. Germline loops: CDR1 SNHLY, CDR2 FYNNEI. Trimming took off 9 bases at V and 0 bases at J, with 11 bases between the two ends. The CDR3 totals 13 residues. The CDR3 sequence is CASPRGANYGYTF. The CDR3 DNA reads as TGTGCCAGTCCCAGGGGCGCTAACTATGGCTACACCTTC.

This clonotype was recorded a few times. The V and J genes are TRBV10-3 and TRBJ2-7; 9 bases are a match to TRBD2. The length of the CDR3 is 15 residues. V trimming: 4 bases; J trimming: 0 bases; junction bases outside the gene matches: 4. Germline V CDR1 and CDR2: ENHRY, SYGVKD. The CDR3 is CAISGGGRASYEQYF. The CDR3, as DNA: TGTGCCATCAGTGGTGGCGGGAGGGCCTCCTACGAGCAGTACTTC.

The V and J genes are TRBV29-1 and TRBJ1-5; 11 positions agree with TRBD1. Looked up from germline, CDR1 is SQVTM and CDR2 is ANQGSEA. This CDR3 has 13 amino acids. Trimming removed 5 bases from V and 6 bases from J; junction bases left unmatched: 3. The CDR3 bases are TGCAGCGTTCGGGGGACAGGGGGTCAGCCCCAGCATTTT. Translated, it gives CSVRGTGGQPQHF. The variable domain in full, with the rest retrieved from reference TRBV29-1 and TRBJ1-5, is SAVISQKPSRDICQRGTSLTIQCQVDSQVTMMFWYRQQPGQSLTLIATANQGSEATYESGFVIDKFPISRPNLTFSTLTVSNMSPEDSSIYLCSVRGTGGQPQHFGDGTRLSIL.

This clonotype was seen at least ten times. J is TRBJ2-7 and V is TRBV5-1; 9 bases align to TRBD1. CDR3 length equals 14 residues. V shed 3 bases and J 2 bases; nucleotides not matched to a gene: 3. Germline-derived CDR1 and CDR2 are SGHRS and YFSETQ. CDR3 protein: CASSYGQGTYEQYF. The CDR3 DNA is TGCGCCAGCAGCTATGGACAGGGGACCTACGAGCAGTACTTC.

This clonotype was seen repeatedly, ten times or more. The chain has TRBV29-1 and TRBJ2-3; no clear D. The V gene lost 3 bases and the J gene lost 2 bases, with 6 bases spanning the gap. The CDR3 sequence is 12 residues long. The germline V gene has CDR1 SQVTM and CDR2 ANQGSEA. DNA of the CDR3: TGCAGCGTTGACCAGGTCACAGATACGCAGTATTTT. This gives the protein CSVDQVTDTQYF.

This clonotype was found a few times. The V gene is TRBV5-6, the J gene TRBJ2-7, with 9 bases fitting TRBD2. The germline V gene has CDR1 SGHDT and CDR2 YYEEEE. V shed 4 bases and J 4 bases; nucleotides not matched to a gene: 9. This CDR3 spans 15 amino acids. In DNA, the CDR3 is TGTGCCAGCAGCGGCACCGGGACTAGCTGGTACGAGCAGTACTTC. Translated: CASSGTGTSWYEQYF.

J is TRBJ2-1 and V is TRBV7-3; the D gene is possibly TRBD2 (6 bases). Trimming took 5 bases from V and 7 from J, leaving 27 bases between them. The CDR3 is made up of 18 amino acids. CDR1 is SGHTA, CDR2 FQGTGA, per germline. This chain's CDR3 is CASSPGRGRGWGGNEQFF. DNA of the CDR3: TGTGCCAGCAGCCCGGGTCGAGGGCGGGGATGGGGTGGAAATGAGCAGTTCTTC.

J is TRBJ2-3 and V is TRBV7-2, with unresolved D. Germline V lookup: CDR1 SGHTA, CDR2 FQGNSA. The germline V and J ends were trimmed by 5 bases and 5 bases, with 14 bases remaining between them. The length of the CDR3 is 14 residues. CDR3 sequence (DNA): TGTGCCAGCAGCAAGCAAATGAGTCGAGATACGCAGTATTTT. Its protein product is CASSKQMSRDTQYF.

V usage is TRBV27 and J usage is TRBJ2-7; D is undetermined. The CDR3 runs 14 residues. CDR1 MNHEY and CDR2 SMNVEV come from the germline V gene (reference sequence). V shed 0 bases and J shed 6 bases, with 12 bases lying between them. The DNA for the CDR3 is TGTGCCAGCAGTTTATCGGCTAAGCTGCCCGAGCAGTACTTC. This translates into CASSLSAKLPEQYF.

This clonotype was recorded a few times. The chain combines TRBV7-2 with TRBJ2-7; D possibly uses TRBD1 or TRBD2 (5 bases each). The V end was cut by 5 bases, the J end by 6 bases, with 17 bases between. The CDR3 spans 14 residues. Per germline, CDR1 SGHTA and CDR2 FQGNSA. The CDR3 DNA is TGTGCCAGCAGCCTCGTCGGGGACGTCGGCGAGCAGTACTTC. It is translated as CASSLVGDVGEQYF. The full variable domain, completed using reference TRBV7-2 and TRBJ2-7, is GAGVSQSPSNKVTEKGKDVELRCDPISGHTALYWYRQSLGQGLEFLIYFQGNSAPDKSGLPSDRFSAERTGGSVSTLTIQRTQQEDSAVYLCASSLVGDVGEQYFGPGTRLTVT.

The rearrangement joins TRBV3-1 to TRBJ2-3, with D perhaps TRBD1 (5 bases). CDR1 and CDR2 from the germline V gene are LGHDT and YNNKEL (reference sequence). The CDR3 consists of 17 residues. The V and J ends lost 8 bases and 0 bases respectively, with 21 bases between them. The CDR3 sequence is CASWGRFPETSTDTQYF. The CDR3 DNA follows: TGTGCCAGCTGGGGCAGGTTCCCAGAAACTAGCACAGATACGCAGTATTTT.

This clonotype was counted a few times. The genes are TRBV5-4 and TRBJ2-5; 11 bases line up with TRBD2. J was trimmed by 0 bases and V by 3 bases; bases with no gene match: 13. This CDR3 has 19 residues. Germline lookup yields CDR1 SGHNT and CDR2 YYREEE (reference sequence). The CDR3 nucleotides read TGTGCCAGCAGCTACCTATACCGCGGGACTAGCGGTCACCAAGAGACCCAGTACTTC. Translated, it gives CASSYLYRGTSGHQETQYF. Full variable domain (rest looked up from reference TRBV5-4 and TRBJ2-5): ETGVTQSPTHLIKTRGQQVTLRCSSQSGHNTVSWYQQALGQGPQFIFQYYREEENGRGNFPPRFSGLQFPNYSSELNVNALELDDSALYLCASSYLYRGTSGHQETQYFGPGTRLLVL.

This clonotype was found a few times. The CDR3 protein is CASSLFPDRENQETQYF. CDR3 DNA sequence: TGTGCCAGCAGCTTATTCCCGGACAGAGAAAACCAAGAGACCCAGTACTTC. This chain links TRBV7-3 with TRBJ2-5, with D possibly being TRBD1 (6 bases). Germline V gene sequence: CDR1 SGHTA, CDR2 FQGTGA. V dropped 2 bases and J dropped 0 bases, with 16 bases sitting between them. The CDR3 totals 17 residues.

This clonotype was seen once. A much larger clone differs from this one at a single base, so this may be a read error. The chain couples TRBV24-1 to TRBJ1-2, with no clear D. Per germline, CDR1 KGHDR and CDR2 SFDVKD. Trimming shortened V by 4 bases and J by 4 bases, and 12 bases separated the two germline ends. There are 14 residues in the CDR3. The CDR3: CATSDSCGPYGYTF. CDR3 in DNA: TGTGCCACCAGTGACAGCTGCGGTCCCTATGGCTACACCTTC.

This clonotype has just a few counts. The chain uses TRBV12-3 or TRBV12-4 and TRBJ2-1; the D gene is possibly TRBD2 (6 bases). This CDR3 comprises 14 residues. With 2 bases removed from V and 12 bases from J, the gap between germline ends came to 17 bases. The CDR3 reads CASSLNRPGGGQFF. For the CDR3, the DNA is TGTGCCAGCAGTTTAAATCGTCCCGGGGGTGGGCAGTTCTTC.

The V and J genes are TRBV6-2 or TRBV6-3 and TRBJ2-3; weak D call: TRBD2 (5 bases). The germline gives CDR1 MNHEY, CDR2 SVGEGT. The CDR3 is 14 residues long. V was clipped by 2 bases and J by 3 bases, with 9 bases between them. CDR3 bases: TGTGCCAGCAGTTACCCCCAGCGGACAGATACGCAGTATTTT. It translates to CASSYPQRTDTQYF.

The table lists this clonotype with many counts. This chain connects TRBV20-1 to TRBJ2-7, with a tentative D call TRBD2 (7 bases). The germline CDR1 and CDR2 sequences are DFQATT and SNEGSKA (reference sequence). The CDR3 extends over 14 amino acids. V dropped 4 bases and J dropped 0 bases, with 13 bases sitting between them. CDR3: CSANTGRGSYEQYF. In DNA, the CDR3 is TGCAGTGCTAACACAGGGAGGGGCTCCTACGAGCAGTACTTC.

The rearrangement links TRBV7-6 to TRBJ2-5; 7 bases are a match to TRBD2. From germline, CDR1 is SGHVS and CDR2 FNYEAQ. This CDR3 contains 14 residues. The trim removed 4 bases at V and 4 bases at J, leaving 6 bases unmatched. The CDR3 DNA is TGTGCCAGCAGCTCCTTCACTAGCGCAGAGACCCAGTACTTC. Amino acids: CASSSFTSAETQYF.

The table lists this clonotype with many counts. This chain uses TRBV29-1 with TRBJ2-7; 7 nucleotides line up with TRBD2. CDR3 length equals 18 residues. The V gene end was trimmed by 4 bases and the J gene end by 2 bases; junction bases not matched to a gene: 20. From germline, CDR1 is SQVTM and CDR2 ANQGSEA. The CDR3 protein is CSVVDPRASKAGAYEQYF. CDR3 DNA sequence: TGCAGCGTTGTGGACCCTAGGGCATCTAAGGCGGGGGCCTACGAGCAGTACTTC.

The sample holds many counts of this clonotype. The CDR3 loop reads CSVQALAGENTGELFF. The CDR3 coding sequence is TGCAGCGTTCAAGCCTTAGCGGGAGAAAACACCGGGGAGCTGTTTTTT. V gene TRBV29-1 combines with J gene TRBJ2-2; 9 nucleotides line up with TRBD2. Trimming removed 5 bases from V and 2 bases from J; junction bases left unmatched: 9. This CDR3 has 16 residues. CDR1 SQVTM and CDR2 ANQGSEA come from the germline V gene.

CDR3 DNA: TGTGCCACCAGTGCTCCTCCGGGACAGGGACGTTTCTCGGCCAGAGAGACCCAGTACTTC. Its protein is CATSAPPGQGRFSARETQYF. The chain recombines TRBV24-1 with TRBJ2-5; 9 bases map to TRBD1. The V gene's germline CDR1 is KGHDR and CDR2 SFDVKD. The CDR3 consists of 20 residues. V shed 5 bases, J shed 4 bases, and the junction held 22 bases outside the gene matches.

This clonotype has at least ten counts. The CDR3 DNA follows: TGTGCCAGCAGTTTTTCTCCTGTCCACGAGCAGTACTTC. Translation gives CASSFSPVHEQYF. V gene TRBV12-3 or TRBV12-4 combines with J gene TRBJ2-7; unclear D gene. CDR3 length: 13 residues. Trimming took 3 bases from V and 5 from J, leaving 11 bases between them.

The table lists this clonotype with a few counts. This chain connects TRBV6-5 to TRBJ2-3; 7 bases are a match to TRBD1. The V gene end was trimmed by 2 bases and the J gene end by 0 bases; junction bases not matched to a gene: 2. Germline assignment: CDR1 MNHEY and CDR2 SVGAGI. The CDR3 runs to 15 residues. The CDR3 loop is CASSYPTGSTDTQYF. Written as DNA, the CDR3 is TGTGCCAGCAGTTACCCGACAGGGAGCACAGATACGCAGTATTTT.